This T cell receptor (beta chain) comes out of a study of blood T cells in healthy people across ages. PCR was performed a second time for about 7 to 11 cycles using a sample-barcoded 5' primer and a J-beta primer mix. TCRdb independently ran MiXCR on the 5' RACE reads; one entry per CDR3 protein. The repertoire consists of roughly 2 million distinct CDR3 sequences, with approximately 50% occurring once and the leading ten covering 2% to 2.5%. The CDR3 totals 18 residues. The V and J ends lost 1 base and 4 bases respectively, with 20 bases between them. This chain joins TRBV12-3 or TRBV12-4 and TRBJ2-1, with D possibly called TRBD1 or TRBD2 (6 bases each). Sequencing used blood. The receptor was isolated from a woman aged 40-49 years in good health. CDR3 sequence (DNA): TGTGCCAGCAGTTTAGATCTCGGGGGCCGCTCCTATTACAATGAGCAGTTCTTC. Its protein product is CASSLDLGGRSYYNEQFF.